The table lists the clone carrying this T cell receptor (beta chain) with many counts. The antigen is undetermined. The data are from a study of prognosis after radiotherapy for stage I lung cancer. On the study more broadly: All of the enrolled patients had stage I non-small cell lung cancer, and they joined between 2018 and 2019. Four patients receiving radiotherapy then developed distant metastases (median around seven months), with some 15 showing no significant progression. General study results and limits: Lower Shannon entropy after stereotactic body radiation therapy was observed in patients who went on to develop distant metastases.

The germline V gene has CDR1 MDHEN and CDR2 SYDVKM. This CDR3 is 14 amino acids long. The germline V and J ends were trimmed by 7 bases and 2 bases, with 14 bases remaining between them. Genomic DNA was subjected to two-round multiplex PCR for amplification of TCR beta CDR3. Initially, in first-round PCR, primers specific to each TRBV and TRBJ gene were used. TCRdb ran MiXCR on the multiplex PCR reads and lists one entry per CDR3 protein. The data contain 45,000 to 70,000 distinct CDR3 sequences, 26% of them singletons. The receptor was derived from a donor over 45 with non-small cell lung cancer. The V call is TRBV28, the J call TRBJ2-5; tentative D call: TRBD2 (6 bases). The specimen was PBMCs, collected before or after stereotactic body radiation therapy (not recorded which). CDR3 DNA sequence: TGTGCCAGCAACGCACACAGCGGGCAAGAGACCCAGTACTTC. It specifies CASNAHSGQETQYF.